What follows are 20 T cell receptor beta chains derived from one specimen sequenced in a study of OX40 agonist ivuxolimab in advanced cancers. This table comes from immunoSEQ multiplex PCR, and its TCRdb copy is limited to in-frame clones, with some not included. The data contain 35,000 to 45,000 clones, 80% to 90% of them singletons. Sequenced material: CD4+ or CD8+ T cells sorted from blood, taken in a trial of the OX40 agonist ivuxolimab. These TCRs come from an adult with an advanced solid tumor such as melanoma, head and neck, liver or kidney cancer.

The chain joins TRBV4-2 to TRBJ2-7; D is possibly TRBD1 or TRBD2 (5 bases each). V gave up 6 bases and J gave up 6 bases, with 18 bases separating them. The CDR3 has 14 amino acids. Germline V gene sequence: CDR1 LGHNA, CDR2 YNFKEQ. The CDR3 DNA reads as TGTGCCAGCAGTTGGGGACGGTCATCTGGCGAGCAGTACTTC. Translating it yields CASSWGRSSGEQYF.

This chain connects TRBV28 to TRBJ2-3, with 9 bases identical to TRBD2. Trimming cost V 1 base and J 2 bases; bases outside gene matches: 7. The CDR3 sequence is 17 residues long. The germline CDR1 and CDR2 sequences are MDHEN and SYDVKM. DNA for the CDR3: TGTGCCAGCAGTTTATTCGGCGGGAGGGGGATCACAGATACGCAGTATTTT. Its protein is CASSLFGGRGITDTQYF.

The CDR3 spells CASSVGQGELYEQYF. DNA of the CDR3: TGCGCCAGCAGCGTGGGGCAGGGGGAGCTTTACGAGCAGTACTTC. This sequence joins TRBV5-1 and TRBJ2-7; TRBD1 matches 7 bases. Germline loops: CDR1 SGHRS, CDR2 YFSETQ. J gave up 4 bases and V 4 bases, and 11 bases lay outside the gene matches. The CDR3 has 15 residues. Together with reference TRBV5-1 and TRBJ2-7, the CDR3 gives the full variable domain: KAGVTQTPRYLIKTRGQQVTLSCSPISGHRSVSWYQQTPGQGLQFLFEYFSETQRNKGNFPGRFSGRQFSNSRSEMNVSTLELGDSALYLCASSVGQGELYEQYFGPGTRLTVT.

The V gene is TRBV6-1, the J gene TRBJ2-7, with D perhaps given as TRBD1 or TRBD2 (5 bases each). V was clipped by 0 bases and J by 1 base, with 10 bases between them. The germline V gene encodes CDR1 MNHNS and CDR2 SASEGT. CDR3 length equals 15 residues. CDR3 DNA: TGTGCCAGCAGTGAAGCTGGGACGGAATCCTACGAGCAGTACTTC. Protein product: CASSEAGTESYEQYF.

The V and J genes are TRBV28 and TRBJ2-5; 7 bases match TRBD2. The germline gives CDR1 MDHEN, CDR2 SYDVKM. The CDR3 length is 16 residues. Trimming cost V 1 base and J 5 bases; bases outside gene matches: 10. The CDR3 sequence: CASSLLGLAVRETQYF. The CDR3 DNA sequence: TGTGCCAGCAGTTTATTGGGTCTAGCGGTGAGGGAGACCCAGTACTTC.

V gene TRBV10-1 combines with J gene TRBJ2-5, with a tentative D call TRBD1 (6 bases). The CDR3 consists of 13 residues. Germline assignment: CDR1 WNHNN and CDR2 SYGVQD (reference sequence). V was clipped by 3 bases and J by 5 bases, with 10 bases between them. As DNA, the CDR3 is TGCGCCAGCAGTGATGGGGGCGGCGAGACCCAGTACTTC. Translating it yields CASSDGGGETQYF.

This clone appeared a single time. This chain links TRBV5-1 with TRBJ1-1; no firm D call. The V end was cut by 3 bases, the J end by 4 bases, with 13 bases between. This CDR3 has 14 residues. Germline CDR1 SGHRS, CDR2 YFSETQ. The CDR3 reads CASSSLQLGTEAFF. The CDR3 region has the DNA TGCGCCAGCAGCTCTCTACAATTGGGCACTGAAGCTTTCTTT.

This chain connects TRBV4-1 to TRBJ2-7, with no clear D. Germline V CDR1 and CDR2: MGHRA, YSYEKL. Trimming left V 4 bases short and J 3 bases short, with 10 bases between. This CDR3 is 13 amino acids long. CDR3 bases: TGCGCCAGCAGCCGGGATTTCGGCTACGAGCAGTACTTC. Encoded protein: CASSRDFGYEQYF.

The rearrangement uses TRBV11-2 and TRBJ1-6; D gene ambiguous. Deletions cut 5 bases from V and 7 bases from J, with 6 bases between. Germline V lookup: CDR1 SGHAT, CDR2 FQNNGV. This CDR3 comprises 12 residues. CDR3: CASSRGNSPLHF. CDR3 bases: TGTGCCAGCAGCCGAGGGAATTCACCCCTCCACTTT.

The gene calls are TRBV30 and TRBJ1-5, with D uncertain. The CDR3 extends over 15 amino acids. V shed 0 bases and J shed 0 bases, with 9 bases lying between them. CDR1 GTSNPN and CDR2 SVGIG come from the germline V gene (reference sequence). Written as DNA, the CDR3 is TGTGCCTGGAGTGTAGGCGGCCCTAGCAATCAGCCCCAGCATTTT. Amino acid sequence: CAWSVGGPSNQPQHF.

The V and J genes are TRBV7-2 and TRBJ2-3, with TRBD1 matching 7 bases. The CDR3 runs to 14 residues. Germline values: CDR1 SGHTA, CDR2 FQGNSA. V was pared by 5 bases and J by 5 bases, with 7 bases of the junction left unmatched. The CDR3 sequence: CASSPRTGLDTQYF. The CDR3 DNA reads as TGTGCCAGCAGCCCCCGGACAGGATTAGATACGCAGTATTTT.

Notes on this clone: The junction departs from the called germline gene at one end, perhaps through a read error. In DNA form, the CDR3 reads TGTGCTAGCAGCTCCCTTAAACCGACTAGCGGATTAAAAGAGACCCAGTACTTC. Translated: CASSSLKPTSGLKETQYF. The rearrangement links TRBV7-7 to TRBJ2-5; TRBD2 aligns across 9 bases. This CDR3 has 18 amino acids. Germline V gene sequence: CDR1 SSHAT, CDR2 FNYEAQ (reference sequence).

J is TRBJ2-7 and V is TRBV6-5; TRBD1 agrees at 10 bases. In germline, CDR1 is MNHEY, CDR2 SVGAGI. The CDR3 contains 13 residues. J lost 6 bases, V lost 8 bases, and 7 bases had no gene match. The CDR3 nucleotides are TGTGCCAGCGCGGGACAGGGGAGGGGCGAGCAGTACTTC. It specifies CASAGQGRGEQYF.

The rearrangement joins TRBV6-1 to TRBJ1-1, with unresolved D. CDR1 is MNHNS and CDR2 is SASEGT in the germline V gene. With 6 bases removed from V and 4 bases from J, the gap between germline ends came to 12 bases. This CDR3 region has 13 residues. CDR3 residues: CASSLGIITEAFF. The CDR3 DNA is TGTGCCAGCAGCTTGGGGATTATCACTGAAGCTTTCTTT.

The CDR3 sequence is CASVEQGGTDTQYF. The CDR3 DNA follows: TGTGCCAGCGTGGAACAGGGCGGCACAGATACGCAGTATTTT. The chain uses TRBV7-9 and TRBJ2-3; perhaps TRBD1 as D (6 bases). The germline V and J ends were trimmed by 8 bases and 1 base, with 13 bases remaining between them. The CDR3 covers 14 residues. Germline CDR1 reads SEHNR; CDR2 reads FQNEAQ (reference sequence).

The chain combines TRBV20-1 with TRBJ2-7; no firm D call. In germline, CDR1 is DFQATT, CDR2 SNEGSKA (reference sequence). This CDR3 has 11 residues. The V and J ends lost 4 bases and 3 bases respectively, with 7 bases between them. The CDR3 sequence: CSATLSYEQYF. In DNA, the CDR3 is TGCAGTGCTACCCTTAGCTACGAGCAGTACTTC.

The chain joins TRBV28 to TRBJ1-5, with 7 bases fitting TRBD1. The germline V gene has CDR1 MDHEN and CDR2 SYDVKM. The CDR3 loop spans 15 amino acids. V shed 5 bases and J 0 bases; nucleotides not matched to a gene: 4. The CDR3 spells CASSGDSYSNQPQHF. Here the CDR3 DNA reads TGTGCCAGCAGTGGGGACAGCTATAGCAATCAGCCCCAGCATTTT.

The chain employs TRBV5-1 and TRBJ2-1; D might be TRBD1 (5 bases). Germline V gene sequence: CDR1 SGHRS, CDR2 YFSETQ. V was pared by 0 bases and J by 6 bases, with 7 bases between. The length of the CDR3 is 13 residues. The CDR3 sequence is CASSLGQGNEQFF. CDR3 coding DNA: TGCGCCAGCAGCTTGGGGCAGGGCAATGAGCAGTTCTTC.

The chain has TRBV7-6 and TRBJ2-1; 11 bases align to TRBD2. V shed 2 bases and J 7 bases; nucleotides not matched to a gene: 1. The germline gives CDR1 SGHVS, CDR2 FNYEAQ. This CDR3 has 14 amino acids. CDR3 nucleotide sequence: TGTGCCAGCAGCTTACCTAGCGGGGGGAATGAGCAGTTCTTC. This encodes CASSLPSGGNEQFF.

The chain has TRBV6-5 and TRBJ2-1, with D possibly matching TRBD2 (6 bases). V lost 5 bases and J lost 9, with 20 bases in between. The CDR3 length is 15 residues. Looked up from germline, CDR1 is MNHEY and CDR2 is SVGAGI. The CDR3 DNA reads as TGTGCCAGCAGTGGCGGGAAAGCCAATTCCCCTGAGCAGTTCTTC. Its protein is CASSGGKANSPEQFF.